The 26 T cell receptor beta chains below were found in one sample sequenced in a study of PD-1 and CTLA-4 blockade in melanoma. Assay: immunoSEQ multiplex PCR; the TCRdb copy retains only in-frame clones and omits some. The sample gives roughly 30,000 clones, around 93% of which show up once; approximately 8% is in the top ten. This specimen was CD8+ T cells from peripheral blood, taken from a patient given anti-PD-1 treatment. These receptors were obtained from a human donor with melanoma.

The chain links TRBV7-9 to TRBJ2-6; perhaps D is TRBD1 or TRBD2 (5 bases each). CDR3 length equals 17 residues. Trimming shortened V by 1 base and J by 1 base, and 11 bases separated the two germline ends. Germline CDR1 reads SEHNR; CDR2 reads FQNEAQ (reference sequence). CDR3 sequence: CASSLEVWGSGANVLTF. In nucleotides, the CDR3 is TGTGCCAGCAGCTTAGAGGTATGGGGGTCTGGGGCCAACGTCCTGACTTTC.

The rearrangement joins TRBV6-1 to TRBJ1-1; D is undetermined. This CDR3 region has 14 residues. V lost 0 bases, J lost 2 bases, and 7 bases lay in between. Germline loops: CDR1 MNHNS, CDR2 SASEGT. The DNA of the CDR3 is TGTGCCAGCAGTGAAGCGCGGGGAAACACTGAAGCTTTCTTT. Translated: CASSEARGNTEAFF.

V is TRBV11-2 and J is TRBJ1-4, with a weak D call TRBD1 (5 bases). Germline V gene data show CDR1 as SGHAT and CDR2 as FQNNGV. This CDR3 is 16 amino acids long. Trimming took off 4 bases at V and 4 bases at J, with 16 bases between the two ends. CDR3 bases: TGTGCCAGCAGCTGGGGGAGCGGGGAGGATAATGAAAAACTGTTTTTT. This gives the protein CASSWGSGEDNEKLFF.

This clone was observed once. The rearrangement links TRBV5-1 to TRBJ2-2, with D perhaps TRBD1 or TRBD2 (5 bases each). The CDR3 extends over 14 amino acids. V was trimmed by 4 bases and J by 2 bases, leaving 9 bases between them. The germline V gene encodes CDR1 SGHRS and CDR2 YFSETQ. This CDR3 is CASSQGRNTGELFF. In DNA form, the CDR3 reads TGCGCCAGCAGCCAGGGACGAAACACCGGGGAGCTGTTTTTT.

The CDR3 DNA reads as TGCGCCAGCAGCCAAGGACAGGGGGAATCCGAGACCCAGTACTTC. Amino acid sequence: CASSQGQGESETQYF. This sequence joins TRBV4-1 and TRBJ2-5; 9 positions agree with TRBD1. Germline-derived CDR1 and CDR2 are MGHRA and YSYEKL. V lost 1 base and J lost 5; bases outside the gene matches: 5. This CDR3 contains 15 residues.

This chain uses TRBV2 with TRBJ2-1; TRBD2 matches 9 bases. Trimming took 3 bases from V and 3 from J; bases not matched to a gene: 3. The CDR3 has 15 residues. Per the germline V gene, CDR1 is SNHLY and CDR2 is FYNNEI. CDR3 amino acids: CASSESSGVYNEQFF. The CDR3 DNA reads TGTGCCAGCAGTGAGTCTAGCGGGGTCTACAATGAGCAGTTCTTC.

The chain combines TRBV7-9 with TRBJ2-1, with no clear D. This CDR3 comprises 12 residues. CDR1 is SEHNR and CDR2 is FQNEAQ in the germline V gene (reference sequence). V lost 3 bases and J 14 bases, leaving 14 bases between the germline ends. The CDR3 sequence: CASSFTPDGEFF. The CDR3 coding sequence is TGTGCCAGCAGCTTTACCCCTGATGGGGAGTTCTTC.

The chain uses TRBV19 and TRBJ2-7, with D possibly called TRBD1 or TRBD2 (5 bases each). Trimming cost V 10 bases and J 3 bases, with 22 bases left between them. Germline CDR1 is LNHDA and CDR2 is SQIVND (reference sequence). CDR3 length equals 15 residues. The CDR3 loop is CATSTKLGTIYEQYF. CDR3 bases: TGTGCCACCTCTACTAAGCTAGGGACCATCTACGAGCAGTACTTC.

The V call is TRBV19, the J call TRBJ1-5, with D hard to call. V lost 5 bases and J 4 bases, leaving 9 bases between the germline ends. In germline, CDR1 is LNHDA, CDR2 SQIVND (reference sequence). The CDR3 spans 13 residues. The CDR3 coding sequence is TGTGCCAGTAGTCCAGGCTGGAATCAGCCCCAGCATTTT. Translating it yields CASSPGWNQPQHF.

V gene TRBV11-2 combines with J gene TRBJ2-4; D is possibly TRBD1 (6 bases). The CDR3 has 16 residues. The germline gives CDR1 SGHAT, CDR2 FQNNGV. The V end lost 0 bases, the J end lost 2 bases, and 11 bases lay between the germline ends. The CDR3, as DNA: TGTGCCAGCAGCTTAGAAGCAGGGGTGACCAAAAACATTCAGTACTTC. As protein: CASSLEAGVTKNIQYF.

The genes are TRBV15 and TRBJ1-6; a weak D match, TRBD1 (6 bases). Per the germline V gene, CDR1 is LNHNV and CDR2 is YYDKDF (reference sequence). The CDR3 has 14 residues. V was shortened by 5 bases and J by 7 bases, with 12 bases between the two germline ends. The CDR3 sequence is CATSGRGQNSPLHF. Written as DNA, the CDR3 is TGTGCCACCAGCGGCAGGGGTCAGAATTCACCCCTCCACTTT.

The gene calls are TRBV4-1 and TRBJ2-3, with TRBD2 matching over 9 bases. The CDR3 totals 15 residues. The V segment lost 3 bases and the J segment 1 base; nucleotides outside the gene matches: 2. Germline V gene data show CDR1 as MGHRA and CDR2 as YSYEKL. The CDR3 loop reads CASSQLAGRTDTQYF. CDR3 sequence (DNA): TGCGCCAGCAGCCAGCTAGCGGGGCGCACAGATACGCAGTATTTT.

The chain carries TRBV4-1 and TRBJ2-7; D gene ambiguous. Germline values: CDR1 MGHRA, CDR2 YSYEKL. This CDR3 region has 13 residues. Trimming shortened V by 0 bases and J by 4 bases, and 7 bases separated the two germline ends. CDR3 nucleotide sequence: TGCGCCAGCAGCCAAGACCAGGAATACGAGCAGTACTTC. Translating gives CASSQDQEYEQYF.

The CDR3 here is CASSGSLQGTEAFF. CDR3 coding DNA: TGTGCCAGCAGCGGTTCCCTACAGGGGACTGAAGCTTTCTTT. V and J are TRBV7-3 and TRBJ1-1, with 7 bases aligning to TRBD1. This CDR3 has 14 amino acids. After removal of 5 bases from V and 5 bases from J, the junction contained 8 bases not matched to a gene. Germline V gene lookup returns CDR1 SGHTA and CDR2 FQGTGA.

The chain joins TRBV9 to TRBJ2-7; 10 bases map to TRBD1. CDR1 is SGDLS and CDR2 is YYNGEE in the germline V gene. The trim removed 4 bases at V and 3 bases at J, leaving 7 bases unmatched. The CDR3 is made up of 15 amino acids. CDR3 in DNA: TGTGCCAGCAGCCCGGGACAGGGGCTTGACTACGAGCAGTACTTC. It yields the protein CASSPGQGLDYEQYF.

The V gene is TRBV3-1 (or the pseudogene TRBV3-2), the J gene TRBJ2-3; possibly TRBD2 for D (6 bases). Trimming shortened V by 0 bases and J by 5 bases, and 12 bases separated the two germline ends. In germline, CDR1 is LGHDT, CDR2 YNNKEL (reference sequence). The CDR3 has 15 residues. The CDR3 region has the DNA TGTGCCAGCAGCCAAGATAGGAGGGGCCAAGATACGCAGTATTTT. Its protein product is CASSQDRRGQDTQYF.

The V gene is TRBV11-2, the J gene TRBJ1-1; D is unresolved. Germline values: CDR1 SGHAT, CDR2 FQNNGV. V was cut by 1 base and J by 0 bases, with 3 bases left in between. The CDR3 totals 13 residues. CDR3 in amino acids: CASSLVVNTEAFF. The CDR3 coding sequence is TGTGCCAGCAGCTTAGTTGTGAACACTGAAGCTTTCTTT.

V is TRBV2 and J is TRBJ2-1, with TRBD2 matching over 9 bases. The V and J ends lost 5 bases and 15 bases, in that order; junction bases with no gene match: 8. Germline values: CDR1 SNHLY, CDR2 FYNNEI. CDR3 length: 12 residues. CDR3 sequence (DNA): TGTGCCAGCAGTAGAGAGCGGGAGGCCGGGTTCTTC. Residues: CASSREREAGFF. The variable domain in full, with the rest retrieved from reference TRBV2 and TRBJ2-1, is EPEVTQTPSHQVTQMGQEVILRCVPISNHLYFYWYRQILGQKVEFLVSFYNNEISEKSEIFDDQFSVERPDGSNFTLKIRSTKLEDSAMYFCASSREREAGFFGPGTRLTVL.

This clone was detected a few times. The gene calls are TRBV7-9 and TRBJ2-7; TRBD1 aligns across 9 bases. Per the germline V gene, CDR1 is SEHNR and CDR2 is FQNEAQ (reference sequence). CDR3 length equals 14 residues. The trim removed 4 bases at V and 3 bases at J, leaving 4 bases unmatched. The CDR3 is CASSSGQGRYEQYF. The CDR3 DNA is TGTGCCAGCAGCTCCGGACAGGGGCGCTACGAGCAGTACTTC.

The V gene is TRBV21-1, the J gene TRBJ1-4. TRBV21-1 is a pseudogene locus. The CDR3 extends over 15 amino acids. This CDR3 is CASSVPRATNEKLFF. CDR3 in DNA: TGTGCCAGCAGCGTCCCTCGGGCAACTAATGAAAAACTGTTTTTT.

The V gene is TRBV5-6, the J gene TRBJ2-2; D perhaps matches TRBD1 (5 bases). CDR3 length: 14 residues. Trimming cost V 3 bases and J 6 bases, with 12 bases left between them. Germline V gene lookup returns CDR1 SGHDT and CDR2 YYEEEE. CDR3 nucleotide sequence: TGTGCCAGCAGCTGGGCAGGGTCCCCCGGGGAGCTGTTTTTT. Translation: CASSWAGSPGELFF.

The chain is built from TRBV10-3 and TRBJ1-5; TRBD1 matches at 7 bases. V shed 6 bases, J shed 5 bases, and the junction held 10 bases outside the gene matches. CDR3 size: 15 residues. From germline, CDR1 is ENHRY and CDR2 SYGVKD. The CDR3 sequence is CAISTGTVGHQPQHF. The DNA for the CDR3 is TGTGCCATCAGCACCGGGACAGTTGGTCATCAGCCCCAGCATTTT.

The V and J genes are TRBV29-1 and TRBJ2-5; D remains ambiguous. CDR3 length equals 13 residues. V lost 0 bases and J 2 bases, leaving 7 bases between the germline ends. Germline V gene data show CDR1 as SQVTM and CDR2 as ANQGSEA. The CDR3 reads CSVEDPPQETQYF. The DNA of the CDR3 is TGCAGCGTTGAAGATCCACCGCAAGAGACCCAGTACTTC.

The chain is built from TRBV5-1 and TRBJ2-1, with TRBD2 matching over 7 bases. CDR1 is SGHRS, CDR2 YFSETQ, per germline. The V gene end was trimmed by 0 bases and the J gene end by 7 bases; junction bases not matched to a gene: 13. The CDR3 extends over 17 amino acids. CDR3 coding DNA: TGCGCCAGCAGCTTGGATCGGGCGGGAGCTATGGGGAATGAGCAGTTCTTC. Translated: CASSLDRAGAMGNEQFF.

The chain employs TRBV6-5 and TRBJ2-7; D gene ambiguous. Germline V gene sequence: CDR1 MNHEY, CDR2 SVGAGI. This CDR3 has 14 residues. Trimming shortened V by 3 bases and J by 5 bases, and 14 bases separated the two germline ends. CDR3 protein: CASSYNVRGNEQYF. DNA for the CDR3: TGTGCCAGCAGTTATAACGTCCGTGGCAACGAGCAGTACTTC.

This sequence joins TRBV3-1 (or the pseudogene TRBV3-2) and TRBJ2-3; possibly TRBD2 for D (5 bases). There are 12 residues in the CDR3. Germline V lookup: CDR1 LGHDT, CDR2 YNNKEL (reference sequence). V was trimmed by 1 base and J by 6 bases, leaving 5 bases between them. CDR3 sequence reads: CASSQGRDTQYF. The CDR3, as DNA: TGTGCCAGCAGCCAAGGGAGGGATACGCAGTATTTT.